Following are 28 T cell receptor beta chains from one sample sequenced in a study of T cells in Graves' hyperthyroidism and ophthalmopathy. TCR beta CDR3 regions were amplified from RNA transcripts. HTBI primers were the set used in a first-round RT-PCR of the TCR CDR3. In TCRdb, the multiplex PCR reads were re-called with MiXCR into one record per CDR3 protein. The data show approximately 700,000 distinct CDR3 sequences, 16% seen once. Sequencing used blood. These receptors were collected from a man between 18 and 35 years old with Graves' hyperthyroidism.

This clonotype was detected only a few times. The chain carries TRBV20-1 and TRBJ2-1; 8 nucleotides match TRBD2. J gave up 6 bases and V 6 bases, and 22 bases lay outside the gene matches. The CDR3 is 18 residues long. The germline CDR1 and CDR2 sequences are DFQATT and SNEGSKA (reference sequence). CDR3 bases: TGCAGTGCCAAGGCCTCCTCGGAGAGATCGGGAGGGATCAATGAGCAGTTCTTC. It codes for CSAKASSERSGGINEQFF.

This clonotype was picked up a small number of times. V is TRBV24-1 and J is TRBJ2-6; 9 bases line up with TRBD1. CDR3 size: 16 residues. V shed 3 bases, J shed 4 bases, and the junction held 3 bases outside the gene matches. Germline values: CDR1 KGHDR, CDR2 SFDVKD. CDR3 amino acids: CATSDPQGAGANVLTF. CDR3 in DNA: TGTGCCACCAGTGATCCACAGGGGGCGGGGGCCAACGTCCTGACTTTC.

The chain couples TRBV25-1 to TRBJ2-5, with TRBD1 identical over 8 bases. Germline V gene data show CDR1 as MGHDK and CDR2 as SYGVNS. The CDR3 is 14 residues long. Trimming removed 7 bases from V and 2 bases from J; junction bases left unmatched: 6. The CDR3 DNA reads as TGTGCCAGCACCTCTGACAGGGGACAAGAGACCCAGTACTTC. Its translation: CASTSDRGQETQYF.

This clonotype was detected a few times. CDR3 loop: CASSYPSENIVEQYF. The DNA of the CDR3 is TGTGCCAGCAGTTACCCCTCTGAGAACATTGTCGAGCAGTACTTC. The chain has TRBV6-2 or TRBV6-3 and TRBJ2-7; no reliable D call. From germline, CDR1 is MNHEY and CDR2 SVGEGT. The CDR3 runs 15 residues. Trimming removed 2 bases from V and 6 bases from J, with 17 bases in between.

In its sample, this clonotype was seen many times. This sequence joins TRBV27 and TRBJ2-3; TRBD2 agrees at 8 bases. V trimming: 8 bases; J trimming: 0 bases; junction bases outside the gene matches: 7. CDR3 length: 15 amino acids. From germline, CDR1 is MNHEY and CDR2 SMNVEV (reference sequence). CDR3 DNA sequence: TGTGCCAGCTCAGTGGGCGGGAGGAGCACAGATACGCAGTATTTT. This translates into CASSVGGRSTDTQYF.

A single count supports this clonotype. This chain uses TRBV14 with TRBJ1-5, with a possible D match to TRBD1 (5 bases). Germline assignment: CDR1 SGHDN and CDR2 FVKESK. This CDR3 has 12 amino acids. V lost 5 bases and J lost 9, with 11 bases in between. The CDR3 reads CASSSPGGPQHF. CDR3 nucleotide sequence: TGTGCCAGCAGCTCACCGGGGGGGCCCCAGCATTTT.

This clonotype showed up just a few times. The rearrangement joins TRBV20-1 to TRBJ2-7; TRBD2 aligns across 8 bases. Germline trimming cut 1 base from V and 0 bases from J; bases unmatched to any gene: 8. The CDR3 runs to 16 residues. From germline, CDR1 is DFQATT and CDR2 SNEGSKA (reference sequence). CDR3 amino acids: CSARADRAGDSYEQYF. The DNA of the CDR3 is TGCAGTGCTAGAGCTGATCGAGCGGGAGACTCCTACGAGCAGTACTTC.

The table lists this clonotype with many counts. CDR3 amino acids: CAWSVGGRGRTDTQYF. The CDR3 DNA reads as TGTGCCTGGAGTGTAGGCGGCAGGGGGAGGACAGATACGCAGTATTTT. This chain connects TRBV30 to TRBJ2-3; the D gene is possibly TRBD1 (7 bases). V was trimmed by 0 bases and J by 3 bases, leaving 16 bases between them. The CDR3 contains 16 residues. CDR1 and CDR2 (germline): GTSNPN, SVGIG (reference sequence).

The sample holds a few counts of this clonotype. The chain has TRBV7-9 and TRBJ2-3; 7 nucleotides match TRBD2. J gave up 6 bases and V 7 bases, and 10 bases lay outside the gene matches. Germline CDR1 and CDR2: SEHNR and FQNEAQ (reference sequence). This CDR3 spans 14 amino acids. The CDR3 here is CASTGGSDRDTQYF. The CDR3 DNA is TGTGCCAGCACGGGCGGGAGTGATAGGGATACGCAGTATTTT. The variable domain in full, completed from reference TRBV7-9 and TRBJ2-3, reads DTGVSQNPRHKITKRGQNVTFRCDPISEHNRLYWYRQTLGQGPEFLTYFQNEAQLEKSRLLSDRFSAERPKGSFSTLEIQRTEQGDSAMYLCASTGGSDRDTQYFGPGTRLTVL.

The rearrangement links TRBV5-6 to TRBJ1-2, with D hard to call. The germline gives CDR1 SGHDT, CDR2 YYEEEE. With 0 bases removed from V and 5 bases from J, the gap between germline ends came to 17 bases. The CDR3 is made up of 16 amino acids. This CDR3 is CASSLVSGPLTYGYTF. The CDR3 nucleotides are TGTGCCAGCAGCTTGGTTTCGGGTCCACTCACGTATGGCTACACCTTC.

This clonotype has a handful of counts. J is TRBJ1-1 and V is TRBV20-1; the D is unclear. The CDR3 covers 13 residues. From germline, CDR1 is DFQATT and CDR2 SNEGSKA (reference sequence). V dropped 2 bases and J dropped 4 bases, with 11 bases sitting between them. The CDR3 DNA reads TGCAGTGCTAGAACCCCCGAAGGCACTGAAGCTTTCTTT. Its protein is CSARTPEGTEAFF.

This clonotype was seen a handful of times. J is TRBJ2-3 and V is TRBV6-2 or TRBV6-3; TRBD2 might be the D (6 bases). The CDR3 has 15 residues. V was cut by 2 bases and J by 3 bases, with 12 bases left in between. Germline CDR1 and CDR2: MNHEY and SVGEGT. The CDR3 nucleotides read TGTGCCAGCAGTTACAAGCGGGCCGGTACAGATACGCAGTATTTT. Its protein is CASSYKRAGTDTQYF.

This clonotype was counted ten times or more. The chain uses TRBV7-9 and TRBJ2-5; weak D call: TRBD1 (6 bases). The length of the CDR3 is 13 residues. Germline CDR1 reads SEHNR; CDR2 reads FQNEAQ (reference sequence). V dropped 5 bases and J dropped 5 bases, with 12 bases sitting between them. This CDR3 is CASSQQGTETQYF. The CDR3 DNA is TGTGCCAGCAGCCAACAGGGTACCGAGACCCAGTACTTC.

The V gene is TRBV6-1, the J gene TRBJ2-2, with D maybe TRBD1 (6 bases). Per the germline V gene, CDR1 is MNHNS and CDR2 is SASEGT. Trimming took 1 base from V and 4 from J, leaving 10 bases between them. There are 15 residues in the CDR3. The CDR3: CASSEDIGGTGELFF. CDR3 bases: TGTGCCAGCAGTGAAGATATAGGGGGCACCGGGGAGCTGTTTTTT.

This clonotype was seen more than once but under ten times. The rearrangement links TRBV6-2 or TRBV6-3 to TRBJ2-1, with D hard to call. CDR1 and CDR2 (germline): MNHEY, SVGEGT. Between the trimmed V and J ends, which lost 2 bases and 1 base, there was a span of 6 bases. The CDR3 is made up of 14 amino acids. CDR3 nucleotides: TGTGCCAGCAGTTACGGAGTATCCTACAATGAGCAGTTCTTC. It yields the protein CASSYGVSYNEQFF.

This chain joins TRBV20-1 and TRBJ2-1, with 16 bases identical to TRBD2. Per germline, CDR1 DFQATT and CDR2 SNEGSKA (reference sequence). The CDR3 consists of 15 residues. The V and J ends lost 6 bases and 12 bases, in that order; junction bases with no gene match: 11. The CDR3 here is CSATGTSGRAVGQFF. The CDR3 DNA is TGCAGTGCGACCGGGACTAGCGGGAGGGCTGTGGGGCAGTTCTTC.

The genes are TRBV7-2 and TRBJ2-4; a possible D gene is TRBD2 (5 bases). Germline loops: CDR1 SGHTA, CDR2 FQGNSA. Trimming stripped 5 bases from V and 3 bases from J, with 11 bases between. This CDR3 is 14 amino acids long. The CDR3 bases are TGTGCCAGCAGCCGCCTCGGGGACAAAAACATTCAGTACTTC. This encodes CASSRLGDKNIQYF. Full variable domain (remainder filled in from reference TRBV7-2 and TRBJ2-4): GAGVSQSPSNKVTEKGKDVELRCDPISGHTALYWYRQSLGQGLEFLIYFQGNSAPDKSGLPSDRFSAERTGGSVSTLTIQRTQQEDSAVYLCASSRLGDKNIQYFGAGTRLSVL.

The chain recombines TRBV11-2 with TRBJ2-7; D is undetermined. The CDR3 spans 17 residues. CDR1 SGHAT and CDR2 FQNNGV come from the germline V gene. V was clipped by 5 bases and J by 5 bases, with 25 bases between them. CDR3 in amino acids: CASSPKPGPDPRDEQYF. For the CDR3, the DNA is TGTGCCAGCAGCCCAAAACCCGGACCAGATCCTCGGGACGAGCAGTACTTC.

This clonotype was recorded a few times. V and J are TRBV5-6 and TRBJ2-1; a weak D match, TRBD2 (6 bases). The CDR3 spans 14 residues. CDR1 and CDR2 from the germline V gene are SGHDT and YYEEEE. V lost 0 bases, J lost 7 bases, and 11 bases lay in between. CDR3 in amino acids: CASSLGTLANEQFF. CDR3 nucleotides: TGTGCCAGCAGCTTGGGGACTCTAGCGAATGAGCAGTTCTTC.

The chain recombines TRBV27 with TRBJ2-7; tentatively, D is TRBD2 (5 bases). This CDR3 region has 13 residues. Germline V gives CDR1 MNHEY, CDR2 SMNVEV (reference sequence). The germline V and J ends were trimmed by 5 bases and 5 bases, with 13 bases remaining between them. CDR3 residues: CASSPRVGDEQYF. The DNA of the CDR3 is TGTGCCAGCAGTCCGAGGGTAGGCGACGAGCAGTACTTC.

The sample holds many counts of this clonotype. This chain links TRBV11-3 with TRBJ1-2, with D unclear. Germline-derived CDR1 and CDR2 are SGHNT and YENEEA. This CDR3 has 12 amino acids. Trimming cost V 3 bases and J 4 bases, with 6 bases left between them. The CDR3 nucleotides are TGTGCCAGCAGCTTCGCAGGCTATGGCTACACCTTC. Amino acid sequence: CASSFAGYGYTF.

The chain joins TRBV24-1 to TRBJ2-3; D is possibly TRBD2 (6 bases). Germline V gene lookup returns CDR1 KGHDR and CDR2 SFDVKD. Trimming pared 4 bases from V and 2 bases from J, leaving 12 bases between. The CDR3 has 15 residues. The CDR3 loop reads CATSDHSGPTDTQYF. The CDR3 DNA is TGTGCCACCAGTGACCATAGCGGACCCACAGATACGCAGTATTTT.

This chain links TRBV6-4 with TRBJ2-5; D ambiguous. Trimming took 5 bases from V and 7 from J, leaving 20 bases between them. Germline-derived CDR1 and CDR2 are MRHNA and SNTAGT. This CDR3 spans 15 amino acids. CDR3 nucleotide sequence: TGTGCCAGCAGTACGGAATACGGCGGAGTAGGGACCCAGTACTTC. Translation gives CASSTEYGGVGTQYF.

Ten or more counts support this clonotype. This sequence joins TRBV12-3 or TRBV12-4 and TRBJ1-5; D is ambiguous. The CDR3 is 12 amino acids. V gave up 4 bases and J gave up 5 bases, with 6 bases separating them. The CDR3 sequence: CASSYGDQPQHF. DNA for the CDR3: TGTGCCAGCAGTTACGGAGATCAGCCCCAGCATTTT.

The V gene is TRBV4-2, the J gene TRBJ1-1; possibly TRBD1 for D (5 bases). From germline, CDR1 is LGHNA and CDR2 YNFKEQ. The CDR3 is 15 amino acids. The V end was cut by 0 bases, the J end by 7 bases, with 15 bases between. CDR3 bases: TGTGCCAGCAGCCAAGATAGGGGATCTGTGGGTGAAGCTTTCTTT. Protein sequence: CASSQDRGSVGEAFF.

Ten or more counts support this clonotype. V is TRBV13 and J is TRBJ2-7, with D possibly TRBD1 on 6 matching bases. From germline, CDR1 is PRHDT and CDR2 FYEKMQ (reference sequence). Trimming pared 0 bases from V and 2 bases from J, leaving 11 bases between. This CDR3 is built from 15 residues. The CDR3 nucleotides read TGTGCCAGCAGCTTAGGCACAGGGACCACCTACGAGCAGTACTTC. As protein: CASSLGTGTTYEQYF.

A few counts support this clonotype. The chain uses TRBV24-1 and TRBJ1-2; D uncertain. The CDR3 contains 13 residues. Germline CDR1 and CDR2: KGHDR and SFDVKD. The germline V and J ends were trimmed by 3 bases and 6 bases, with 10 bases remaining between them. CDR3 in amino acids: CATSDARINGYTF. CDR3 sequence (DNA): TGTGCCACCAGTGATGCCAGGATCAATGGCTACACCTTC.

The chain joins TRBV9 to TRBJ2-7; tentatively, D is TRBD2 (7 bases). The CDR3 consists of 15 residues. The germline V gene has CDR1 SGDLS and CDR2 YYNGEE. Trimming took 3 bases from V and 0 from J, leaving 13 bases between them. The CDR3 sequence: CASSAGASGSYEQYF. CDR3 bases: TGTGCCAGCAGCGCAGGGGCTAGCGGCTCCTACGAGCAGTACTTC.